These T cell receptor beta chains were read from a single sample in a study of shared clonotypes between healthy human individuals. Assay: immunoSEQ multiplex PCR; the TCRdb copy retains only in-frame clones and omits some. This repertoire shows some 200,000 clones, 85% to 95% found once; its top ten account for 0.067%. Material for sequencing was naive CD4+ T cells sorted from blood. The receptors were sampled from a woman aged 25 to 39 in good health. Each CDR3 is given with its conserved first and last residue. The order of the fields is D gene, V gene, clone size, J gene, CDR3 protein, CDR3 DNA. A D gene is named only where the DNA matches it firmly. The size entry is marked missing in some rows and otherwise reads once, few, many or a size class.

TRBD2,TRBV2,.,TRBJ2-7,CASSQLRRRERPYEQYF,TGTGCCAGCAGCCAATTAAGGCGGCGGGAGCGGCCCTACGAGCAGTACTTC
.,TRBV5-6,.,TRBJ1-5,CASSLSSDLTNQPQHF,TGTGCCAGCAGCTTGAGCAGTGACCTGACTAATCAGCCCCAGCATTTT
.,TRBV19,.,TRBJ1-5,CASSIRGSGNQPQHF,TGTGCCAGTAGTATAAGGGGTTCGGGCAATCAGCCCCAGCATTTT
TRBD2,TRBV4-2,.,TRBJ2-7,CASSQDHGLAALSYEQYF,TGTGCCAGCAGCCAAGATCATGGACTAGCGGCCCTCTCCTACGAGCAGTACTTC
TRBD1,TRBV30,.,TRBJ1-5,CAWSTHRGGNQPQHF,TGTGCCTGGAGCACCCACAGGGGGGGCAATCAGCCCCAGCATTTT
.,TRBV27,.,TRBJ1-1,CASSLRRLSTEAFF,TGTGCCAGCAGTTTACGACGTCTAAGCACTGAAGCTTTCTTT
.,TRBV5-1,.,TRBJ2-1,CASSLVRTYPRNEQFF,TGCGCCAGCAGCTTGGTGCGGACATATCCGCGTAATGAGCAGTTCTTC
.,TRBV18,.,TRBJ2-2,CASSREEGDTGELFF,TGTGCCAGCTCGAGGGAGGAGGGCGACACCGGGGAGCTGTTTTTT
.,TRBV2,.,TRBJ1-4,CASSPDINEKLFF,TGTGCCAGCAGCCCGGACATAAATGAAAAACTGTTTTTT
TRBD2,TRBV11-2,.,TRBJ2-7,CASSLGAGVVEQYF,TGTGCCAGCAGCTTAGGTGCGGGAGTGGTCGAGCAGTACTTC
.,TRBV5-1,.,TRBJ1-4,CATAPGSTNEKLFF,TGCGCCACCGCGCCGGGATCGACTAATGAAAAACTGTTTTTT
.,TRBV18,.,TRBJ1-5,CASSPSWAVNQPQHF,TGTGCCAGCTCACCCAGTTGGGCAGTCAATCAGCCCCAGCATTTT
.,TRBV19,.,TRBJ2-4,CASSIQGAKNIQYF,TGTGCCAGTAGTATCCAGGGAGCCAAAAACATTCAGTACTTC
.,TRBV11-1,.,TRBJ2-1,CASSRDGGYQFF,TGTGCCAGCAGCAGAGACGGTGGGTATCAGTTCTTC
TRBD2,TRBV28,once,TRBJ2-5,CASSLAGTSGVGEQYF,TGTGCCAGCAGTTTGGCCGGGACTAGCGGGGTCGGGGAGCAGTACTTC
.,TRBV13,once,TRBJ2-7,CASSRGGLGPSSYEQYF,TGTGCCAGCAGCCGAGGAGGTCTTGGACCCAGCTCCTACGAGCAGTACTTC
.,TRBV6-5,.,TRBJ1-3,CASSYSQVEGNTIYF,TGTGCCAGCAGTTATAGTCAGGTAGAAGGAAACACCATATATTTT
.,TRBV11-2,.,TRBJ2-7,CASSLGTSRDYEQYF,TGTGCCAGCAGCTTAGGGACGTCTCGTGACTACGAGCAGTACTTC
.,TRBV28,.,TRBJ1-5,CASRGSNQPQHF,TGTGCCAGCAGGGGAAGCAATCAGCCCCAGCATTTT
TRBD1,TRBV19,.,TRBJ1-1,CASSRGQGRMNTEAFF,TGTGCCAGTAGTAGGGGACAGGGGCGGATGAACACTGAAGCTTTCTTT
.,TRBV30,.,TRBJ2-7,CALRQVSSYEQYF,TGTGCCCTCAGACAGGTAAGCTCCTACGAGCAGTACTTC
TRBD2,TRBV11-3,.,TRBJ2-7,CASPGSGSEYEQYF,TGTGCTTCACCCGGCAGCGGGAGTGAATACGAGCAGTACTTC
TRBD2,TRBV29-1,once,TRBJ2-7,CSVVGAGGPLPRQYF,TGCAGCGTTGTTGGGGCGGGAGGGCCGTTGCCTAGGCAGTACTTC
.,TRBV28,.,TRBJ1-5,CASSRQGRPQHF,TGTGCCAGCAGCAGGCAGGGGCGCCCCCAGCATTTT
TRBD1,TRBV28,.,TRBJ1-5,CASSLVTGNSNQPQHF,TGTGCCAGCAGTTTAGTGACAGGGAATAGCAATCAGCCCCAGCATTTT
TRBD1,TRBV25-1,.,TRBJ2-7,CASSDTGTGGQEQYF,TGTGCCAGCAGTGACACCGGGACAGGGGGCCAAGAGCAGTACTTC
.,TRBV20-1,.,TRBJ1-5,CSARQGQPQHF,TGCAGTGCTAGACAGGGTCAGCCCCAGCATTTT
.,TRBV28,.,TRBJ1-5,CASSPGGRYSNQPQHF,TGTGCCAGCAGCCCCGGCGGGAGGTATAGCAATCAGCCCCAGCATTTT
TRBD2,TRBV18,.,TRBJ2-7,CASSKTSEGYEQYF,TGTGCCAGCTCAAAGACTAGCGAAGGCTACGAGCAGTACTTC
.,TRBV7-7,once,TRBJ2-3,CASAIAGTDTQYF,TGTGCCAGCGCGATAGCTGGAACAGATACGCAGTATTTT
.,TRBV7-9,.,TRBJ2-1,CASSVGNNEQFF,TGTGCCAGCAGCGTCGGCAACAATGAGCAGTTCTTC
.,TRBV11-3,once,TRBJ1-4,CASRSRVKDEKLFF,TGTGCCAGCAGAAGCAGGGTTAAGGACGAAAAACTGTTTTTT
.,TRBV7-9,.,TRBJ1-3,CASSTEGVHTIYF,TGTGCCAGCAGCACTGAGGGGGTCCACACCATATATTTT
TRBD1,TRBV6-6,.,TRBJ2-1,CASRRQGPDEQFF,TGTGCCAGCAGGCGACAGGGACCGGATGAGCAGTTCTTC
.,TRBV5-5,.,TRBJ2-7,CASGRTGTAWEQYF,TGTGCCAGCGGCCGGACCGGCACGGCTTGGGAGCAGTACTTC
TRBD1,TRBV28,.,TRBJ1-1,CASETGLSTEAFF,TGTGCCAGCGAGACAGGGCTTTCCACTGAAGCTTTCTTT
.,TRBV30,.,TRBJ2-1,CAIGTISYNEQFF,TGTGCCATAGGGACGATTTCCTACAATGAGCAGTTCTTC
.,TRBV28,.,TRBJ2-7,CASGSYEQYF,TGTGCCAGCGGGAGCTACGAGCAGTACTTC
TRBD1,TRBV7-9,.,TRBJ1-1,CASSEGQENTEAFF,TGTGCCAGCAGCGAGGGACAGGAGAACACTGAAGCTTTCTTT
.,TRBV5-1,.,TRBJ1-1,CASSQDGLNTEAFF,TGCGCCAGCAGCCAGGACGGGTTGAACACTGAAGCTTTCTTT
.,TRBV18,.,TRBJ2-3,CASSPGMGGTTDTQYF,TGTGCCAGCTCACCCGGAATGGGCGGGACGACAGATACGCAGTATTTT
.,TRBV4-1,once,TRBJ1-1,CASSLSGDLHTEAFF,TGCGCCAGCAGCCTAAGCGGGGATTTACACACTGAAGCTTTCTTT